This T cell receptor beta chain was captured in a study of blood T cell repertoires in COVID-19. In the original analysis: Quantification of nucleated cells was approximated via reference gene primer amplification. Using immunoSEQ multiplex PCR, the repertoire was profiled, and TCRdb retains in-frame clones only, with some absent. The DNA gave D and trimming, while V, J and clone size come from that table. The table records some 310,000 clones, 85% to 90% of them present only once. Individuals drawn from about two dozen US areas were roughly 18 to 100 years old. CDR1 is SNHLY and CDR2 is FYNNEI in the germline V gene. Between the trimmed V and J ends, which lost 6 bases and 0 bases, there was a span of 18 bases. This CDR3 has 17 amino acids.

This chain links TRBV2 with TRBJ1-3, with D possibly being TRBD1 (6 bases). The sample taken for sequencing was PBMCs or T cells enriched from blood (not recorded which). The origin of this receptor is a woman in her 30s who had recovered from COVID-19. For the CDR3, the DNA is TGTGCCAGCAGCCGGAGCGGGGGGGGCCTCTCTGGAAACACCATATATTTT. Encoded protein: CASSRSGGGLSGNTIYF.